This T cell receptor beta chain comes out of a study of OX40 agonist ivuxolimab in advanced cancers. On the study more broadly: Each dose-escalation patient presented with hepatocellular carcinoma, melanoma, renal cell or head and neck cancer. Partial responses were observed in three patients, of whom one had hepatocellular carcinoma and two had cutaneous melanoma.

This CDR3 has 17 residues. CDR1 and CDR2 from the germline V gene are MGHRA and YSYEKL. V lost 4 bases and J 0 bases, leaving 13 bases between the germline ends. Repertoires were generated with immunoSEQ multiplex PCR, while TCRdb's copy carries only in-frame clones and drops some. The sample yields more than 50,000 clones, 85% seen once. Sequenced here: CD4+ or CD8+ T cells sorted from blood, sampled in a trial of the OX40 agonist ivuxolimab. This receptor was identified in an adult with an advanced solid tumor such as melanoma, head and neck, liver or kidney cancer. This chain links TRBV4-1 with TRBJ2-6; D is unclear. The DNA for the CDR3 is TGCGCCAGCAGCCCGCGAGGAGCTAGCTCTGGGGCCAACGTCCTGACTTTC. It is translated as CASSPRGASSGANVLTF.